This T cell receptor (beta chain) was retrieved from a study of tumor and adjacent non-tumor tissue in lung cancer. Study as a whole: The cohort had around eleven adenocarcinoma, a couple of squamous cell and 1 small cell patients. The patients, approximately 9 men and several women, were about 30 to 85 with stage I to III disease.

This sample's RNA came from whole unsorted tissue. The normal lung tissue was taken more than 3 cm from the tumor edge. Donors were chemotherapy-naive, newly diagnosed lung cancer surgical patients in China, August–late 2014. Three rounds of nested PCR, following a modified ARM-PCR protocol, produced the TCRbeta library. TCRdb redid the calling of the multiplex PCR reads with MiXCR, one entry per CDR3 protein. The data hold roughly 43,000 distinct CDR3 sequences, with roughly 60% observed a single time. For this clonotype: One end of the junction fails to match germline, which may point to a read error.

The CDR3 covers 13 residues. Germline V lookup: CDR1 WSHSY, CDR2 SAAADI. The sequencing sample was made of distant non-tumor lung tissue. The J gene is TRBJ2-1, the V gene TRBV10-2; D unresolved. The receptor's source is a man in his fifties with non-small cell lung cancer. For the CDR3, the DNA is TGCACCAGCAGTGAGACGATCTACAATGAGCAGTTCTTC. The encoded protein is CTSSETIYNEQFF.